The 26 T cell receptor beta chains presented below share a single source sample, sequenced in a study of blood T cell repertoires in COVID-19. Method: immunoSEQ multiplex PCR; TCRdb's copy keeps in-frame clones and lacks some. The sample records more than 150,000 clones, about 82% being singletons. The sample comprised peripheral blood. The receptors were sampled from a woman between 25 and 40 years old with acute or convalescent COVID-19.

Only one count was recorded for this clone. The CDR3 DNA follows: TGTGCCGGGTCAGGGGGCTACGAGCAGTACTTC. Translating gives CAGSGGYEQYF. The chain recombines TRBV30 with TRBJ2-7; 7 nucleotides match TRBD1. This CDR3 is built from 11 residues. Germline loops: CDR1 GTSNPN, CDR2 SVGIG (reference sequence). With 8 bases clipped from V and 3 bases from J, the junction kept 4 bases outside the gene matches.

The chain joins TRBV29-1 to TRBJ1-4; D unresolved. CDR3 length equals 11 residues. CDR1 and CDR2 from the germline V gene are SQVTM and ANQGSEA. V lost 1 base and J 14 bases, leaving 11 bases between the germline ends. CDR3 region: CSVEVNSRLFF. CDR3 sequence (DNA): TGCAGCGTTGAAGTTAACAGTAGGCTGTTTTTT.

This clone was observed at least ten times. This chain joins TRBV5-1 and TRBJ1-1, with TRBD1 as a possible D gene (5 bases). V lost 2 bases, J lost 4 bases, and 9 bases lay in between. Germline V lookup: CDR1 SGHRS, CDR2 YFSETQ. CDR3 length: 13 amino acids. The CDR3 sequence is CASSFTGPTEAFF. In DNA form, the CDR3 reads TGCGCCAGCAGCTTCACAGGCCCCACTGAAGCTTTCTTT.

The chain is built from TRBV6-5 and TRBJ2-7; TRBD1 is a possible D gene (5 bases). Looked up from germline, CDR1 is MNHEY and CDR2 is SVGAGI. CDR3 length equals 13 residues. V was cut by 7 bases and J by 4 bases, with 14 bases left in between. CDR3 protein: CASTRPGIYEQYF. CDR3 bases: TGTGCCAGCACCAGGCCAGGGATTTACGAGCAGTACTTC.

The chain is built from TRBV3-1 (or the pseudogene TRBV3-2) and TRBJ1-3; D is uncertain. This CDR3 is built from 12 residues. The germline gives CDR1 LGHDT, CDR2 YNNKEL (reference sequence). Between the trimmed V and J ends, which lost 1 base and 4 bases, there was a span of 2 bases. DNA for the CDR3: TGTGCCAGCAGCCAAGCAGGAAACACCATATATTTT. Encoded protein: CASSQAGNTIYF.

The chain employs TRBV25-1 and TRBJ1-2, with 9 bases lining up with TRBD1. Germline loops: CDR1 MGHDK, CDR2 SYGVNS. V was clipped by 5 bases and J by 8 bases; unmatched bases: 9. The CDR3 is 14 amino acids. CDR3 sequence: CASSTIQGAGGYTF. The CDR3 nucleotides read TGTGCCAGCAGTACCATACAGGGGGCGGGCGGCTACACCTTC.

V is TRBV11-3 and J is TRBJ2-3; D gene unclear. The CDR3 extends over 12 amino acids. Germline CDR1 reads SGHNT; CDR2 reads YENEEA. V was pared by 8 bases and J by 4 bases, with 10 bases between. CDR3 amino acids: CASSKPADTQYF. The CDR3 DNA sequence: TGTGCCAGCTCCAAGCCGGCAGATACGCAGTATTTT.

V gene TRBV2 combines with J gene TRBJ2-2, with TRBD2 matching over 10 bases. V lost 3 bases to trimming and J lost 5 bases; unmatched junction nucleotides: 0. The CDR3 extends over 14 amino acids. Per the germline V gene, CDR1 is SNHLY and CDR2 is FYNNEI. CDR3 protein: CASSDSGRTGELFF. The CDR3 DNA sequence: TGTGCCAGCAGTGATAGCGGGAGGACCGGGGAGCTGTTTTTT.

The CDR3 nucleotides read TGTGCCAGCAGTCAGGGCTCAAGGGGTATCTACGAGCAGTACTTC. This codes for CASSQGSRGIYEQYF. The chain has TRBV6-6 and TRBJ2-7, with TRBD1 as a possible D gene (5 bases). This CDR3 contains 15 residues. Trimming took off 5 bases at V and 3 bases at J, with 17 bases between the two ends. Per germline, CDR1 MNHNY and CDR2 SVGAGI (reference sequence).

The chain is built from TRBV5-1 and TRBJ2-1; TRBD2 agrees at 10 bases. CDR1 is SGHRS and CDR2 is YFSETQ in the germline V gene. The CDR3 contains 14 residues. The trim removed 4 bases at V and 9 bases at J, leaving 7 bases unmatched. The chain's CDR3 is CASSPAGGPGEQFF. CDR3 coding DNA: TGCGCCAGCAGCCCAGCGGGAGGGCCGGGTGAGCAGTTCTTC.

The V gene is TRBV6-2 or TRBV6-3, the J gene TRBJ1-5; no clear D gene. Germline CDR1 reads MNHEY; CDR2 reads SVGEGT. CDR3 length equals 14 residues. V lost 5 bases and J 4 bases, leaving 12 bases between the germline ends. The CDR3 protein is CASSQSLENQPQHF. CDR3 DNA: TGTGCCAGCAGTCAAAGTTTAGAGAATCAGCCCCAGCATTTT.

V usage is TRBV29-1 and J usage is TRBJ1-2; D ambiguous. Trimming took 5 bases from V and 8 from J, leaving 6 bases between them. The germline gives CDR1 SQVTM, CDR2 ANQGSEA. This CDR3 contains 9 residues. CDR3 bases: TGCAGCGTTAGACAAGGCTACACCTTC. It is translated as CSVRQGYTF.

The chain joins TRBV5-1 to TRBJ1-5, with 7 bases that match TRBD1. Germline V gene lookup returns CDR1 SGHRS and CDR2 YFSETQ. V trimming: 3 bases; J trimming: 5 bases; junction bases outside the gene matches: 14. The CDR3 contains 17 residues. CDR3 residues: CASSSVTRDSFHQPQHF. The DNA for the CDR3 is TGCGCCAGCAGCTCCGTGACCCGGGACAGCTTCCATCAGCCCCAGCATTTT.

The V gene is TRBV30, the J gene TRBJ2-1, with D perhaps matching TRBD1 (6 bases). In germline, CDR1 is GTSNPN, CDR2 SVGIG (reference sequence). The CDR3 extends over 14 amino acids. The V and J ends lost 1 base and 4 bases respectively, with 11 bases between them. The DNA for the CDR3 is TGTGCCTGGAGTGGACAGGCAAATTACAATGAGCAGTTCTTC. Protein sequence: CAWSGQANYNEQFF. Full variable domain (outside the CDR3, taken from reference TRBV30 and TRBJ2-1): SQTIHQWPATLVQPVGSPLSLECTVEGTSNPNLYWYRQAAGRGLQLLFYSVGIGQISSEVPQNLSASRPQDRQFILSSKKLLLSDSGFYLCAWSGQANYNEQFFGPGTRLTVL.

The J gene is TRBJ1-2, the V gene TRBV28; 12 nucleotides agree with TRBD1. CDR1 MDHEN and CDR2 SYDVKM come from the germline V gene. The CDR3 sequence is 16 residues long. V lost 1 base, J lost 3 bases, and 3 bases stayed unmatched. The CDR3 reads CASSLSRDRGHYGYTF. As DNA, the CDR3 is TGTGCCAGCAGTTTATCTCGGGACAGGGGGCACTATGGCTACACCTTC.

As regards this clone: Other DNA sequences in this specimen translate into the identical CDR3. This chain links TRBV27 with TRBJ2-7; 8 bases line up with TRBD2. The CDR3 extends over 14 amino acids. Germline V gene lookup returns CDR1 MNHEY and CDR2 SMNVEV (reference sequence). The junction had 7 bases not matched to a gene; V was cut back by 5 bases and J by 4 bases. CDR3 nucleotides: TGTGCCAGCAGTCTTACGGGGGGGTCGTACGAGCAGTACTTC. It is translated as CASSLTGGSYEQYF.

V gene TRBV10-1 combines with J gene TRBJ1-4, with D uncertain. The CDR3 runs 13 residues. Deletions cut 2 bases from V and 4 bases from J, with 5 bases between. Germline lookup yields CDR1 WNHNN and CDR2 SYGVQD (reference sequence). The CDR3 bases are TGCGCCAGCAGTGAGAGCTTTAATGAAAAACTGTTTTTT. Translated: CASSESFNEKLFF.

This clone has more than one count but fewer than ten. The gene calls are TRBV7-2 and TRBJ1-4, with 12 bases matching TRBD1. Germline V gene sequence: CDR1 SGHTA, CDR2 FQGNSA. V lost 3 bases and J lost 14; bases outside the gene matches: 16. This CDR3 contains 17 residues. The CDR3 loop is CASSLLWSGQGASSLFF. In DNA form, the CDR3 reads TGTGCCAGCAGCTTGCTTTGGTCGGGACAGGGGGCATCGAGCCTGTTTTTT. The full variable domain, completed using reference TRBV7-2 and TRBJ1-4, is GAGVSQSPSNKVTEKGKDVELRCDPISGHTALYWYRQSLGQGLEFLIYFQGNSAPDKSGLPSDRFSAERTGGSVSTLTIQRTQQEDSAVYLCASSLLWSGQGASSLFFGSGTQLSVL.

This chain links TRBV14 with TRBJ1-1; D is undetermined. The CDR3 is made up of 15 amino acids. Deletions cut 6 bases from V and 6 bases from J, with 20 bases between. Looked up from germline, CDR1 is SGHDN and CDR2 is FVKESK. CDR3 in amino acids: CASSREGAQLSEAFF. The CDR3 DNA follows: TGTGCCAGCAGTCGCGAGGGCGCCCAATTATCTGAAGCTTTCTTT. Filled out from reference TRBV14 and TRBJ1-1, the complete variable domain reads EAGVTQFPSHSVIEKGQTVTLRCDPISGHDNLYWYRRVMGKEIKFLLHFVKESKQDESGMPNNRFLAERTGGTYSTLKVQPAELEDSGVYFCASSREGAQLSEAFFGQGTRLTVV.

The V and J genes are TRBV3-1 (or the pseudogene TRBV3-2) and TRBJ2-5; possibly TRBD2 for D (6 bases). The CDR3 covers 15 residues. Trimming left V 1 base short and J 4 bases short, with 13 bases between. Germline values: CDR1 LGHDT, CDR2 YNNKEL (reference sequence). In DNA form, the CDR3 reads TGTGCCAGCAGCCAAGCACTAGCCAAAGGAGAGACCCAGTACTTC. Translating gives CASSQALAKGETQYF.

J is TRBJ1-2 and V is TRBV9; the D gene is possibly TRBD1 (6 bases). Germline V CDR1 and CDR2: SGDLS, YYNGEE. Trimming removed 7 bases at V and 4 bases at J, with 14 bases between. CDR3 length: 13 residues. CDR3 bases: TGTGCCAGCGCGAGTGGACAGAGCTATGGCTACACCTTC. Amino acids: CASASGQSYGYTF.

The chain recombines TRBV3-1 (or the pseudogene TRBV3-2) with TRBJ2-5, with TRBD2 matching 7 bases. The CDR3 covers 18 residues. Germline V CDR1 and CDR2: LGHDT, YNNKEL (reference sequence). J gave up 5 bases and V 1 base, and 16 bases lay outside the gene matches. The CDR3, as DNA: TGTGCCAGCAGCCAAGGGAGCGGGGCTGTCACGCGAGTGGAGACCCAGTACTTC. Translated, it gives CASSQGSGAVTRVETQYF.

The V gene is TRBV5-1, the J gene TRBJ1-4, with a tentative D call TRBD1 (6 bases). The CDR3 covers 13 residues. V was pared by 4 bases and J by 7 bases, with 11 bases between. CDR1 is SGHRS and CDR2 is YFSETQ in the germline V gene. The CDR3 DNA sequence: TGCGCCAGCAGCCCTAGGGGGGGTGAAAAACTGTTTTTT. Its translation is CASSPRGGEKLFF.

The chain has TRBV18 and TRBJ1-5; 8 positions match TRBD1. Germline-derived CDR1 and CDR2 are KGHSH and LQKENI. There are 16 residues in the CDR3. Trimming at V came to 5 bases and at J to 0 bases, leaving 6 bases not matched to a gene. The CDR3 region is CASSGQTGDSNQPQHF. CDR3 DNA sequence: TGTGCCAGCTCAGGTCAGACAGGGGATAGCAATCAGCCCCAGCATTTT.

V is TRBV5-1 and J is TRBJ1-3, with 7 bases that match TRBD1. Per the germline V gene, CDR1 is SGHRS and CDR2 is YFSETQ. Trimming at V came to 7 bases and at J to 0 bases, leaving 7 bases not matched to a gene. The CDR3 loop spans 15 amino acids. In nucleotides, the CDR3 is TGCGCCAGCGGGGAGACAGGGTACTCTGGAAACACCATATATTTT. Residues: CASGETGYSGNTIYF.

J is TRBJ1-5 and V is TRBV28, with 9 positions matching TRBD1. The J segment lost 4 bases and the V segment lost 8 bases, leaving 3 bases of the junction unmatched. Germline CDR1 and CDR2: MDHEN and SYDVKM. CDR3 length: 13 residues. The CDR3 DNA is TGTGCCAGCGGGGGGACAGGGAATCAGCCCCAGCATTTT. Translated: CASGGTGNQPQHF.